What follows is one T cell receptor beta chain and its context. One entry per CDR3 protein results from TCRdb running MiXCR on the RT-PCR reads. This table holds 900,000 to 1,000,000 distinct CDR3 sequences, roughly 18% found once. This record comes from a study of patients and donors after allogeneic stem cell transplantation. Sequencing was done on a sample of blood, either unsorted or a sorted T cell fraction (not recorded which). This clonotype was sampled from a human donor who was either an allogeneic HSCT recipient or a stem cell or donor lymphocyte infusion donor (not recorded which). It is not recorded whose cells these are; they may come from a transplant donor.

CDR3 DNA sequence: TGTGCCAGCACCCAAGGGTCGGGCTATGGCTACACCTTC. Its protein product is CASTQGSGYGYTF. This chain joins TRBV9 and TRBJ1-2; D is unresolved. Per the germline V gene, CDR1 is SGDLS and CDR2 is YYNGEE. This CDR3 has 13 amino acids. V lost 6 bases to trimming and J lost 4 bases, with 13 bases between them.